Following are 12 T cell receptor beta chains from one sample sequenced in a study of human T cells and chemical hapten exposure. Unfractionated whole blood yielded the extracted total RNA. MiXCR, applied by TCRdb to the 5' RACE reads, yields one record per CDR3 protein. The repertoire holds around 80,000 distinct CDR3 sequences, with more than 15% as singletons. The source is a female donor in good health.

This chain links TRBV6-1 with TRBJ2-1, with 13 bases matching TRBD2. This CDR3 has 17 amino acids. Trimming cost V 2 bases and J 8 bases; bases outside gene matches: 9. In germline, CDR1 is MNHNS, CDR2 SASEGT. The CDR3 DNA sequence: TGTGCCAGCAGTGAATTACCTCGGACTAGCGGGAGATATGAGCAGTTCTTC. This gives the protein CASSELPRTSGRYEQFF.

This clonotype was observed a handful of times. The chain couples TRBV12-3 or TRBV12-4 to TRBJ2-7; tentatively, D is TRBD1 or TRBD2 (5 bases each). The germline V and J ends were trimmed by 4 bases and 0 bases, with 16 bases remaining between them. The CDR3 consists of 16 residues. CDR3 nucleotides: TGTGCCAGCAGTTCCTTGGGGACCTACAGCTCCTACGAGCAGTACTTC. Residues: CASSSLGTYSSYEQYF.

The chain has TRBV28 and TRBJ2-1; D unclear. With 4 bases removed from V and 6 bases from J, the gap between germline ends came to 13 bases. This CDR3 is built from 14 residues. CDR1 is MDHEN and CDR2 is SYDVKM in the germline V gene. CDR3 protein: CASSYPGLSNEQFF. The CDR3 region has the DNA TGTGCCAGCAGTTACCCGGGCCTATCCAATGAGCAGTTCTTC.

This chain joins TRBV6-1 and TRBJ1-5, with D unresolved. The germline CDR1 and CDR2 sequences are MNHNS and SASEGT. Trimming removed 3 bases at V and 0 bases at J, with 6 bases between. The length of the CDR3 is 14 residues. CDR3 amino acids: CASSDRDSNQPQHF. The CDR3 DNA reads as TGTGCCAGCAGTGATAGGGATAGCAATCAGCCCCAGCATTTT.

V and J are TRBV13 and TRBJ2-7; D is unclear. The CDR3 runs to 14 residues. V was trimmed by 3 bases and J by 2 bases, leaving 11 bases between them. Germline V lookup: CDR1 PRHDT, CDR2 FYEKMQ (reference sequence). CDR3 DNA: TGTGCCAGCAGCTTTGCGGACGAAGCCTACGAGCAGTACTTC. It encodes CASSFADEAYEQYF.

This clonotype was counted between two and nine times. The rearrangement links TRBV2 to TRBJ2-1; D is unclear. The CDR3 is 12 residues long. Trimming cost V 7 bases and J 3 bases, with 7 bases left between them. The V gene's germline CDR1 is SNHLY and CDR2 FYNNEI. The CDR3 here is CASKNSYNEQFF. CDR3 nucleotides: TGTGCCAGCAAAAACAGCTACAATGAGCAGTTCTTC.

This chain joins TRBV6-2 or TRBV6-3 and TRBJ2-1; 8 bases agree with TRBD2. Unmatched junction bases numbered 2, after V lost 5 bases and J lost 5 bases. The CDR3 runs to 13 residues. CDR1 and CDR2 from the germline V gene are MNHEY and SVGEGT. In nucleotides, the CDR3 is TGTGCCAGCAGTGTACTAGCGGACAATGAGCAGTTCTTC. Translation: CASSVLADNEQFF.

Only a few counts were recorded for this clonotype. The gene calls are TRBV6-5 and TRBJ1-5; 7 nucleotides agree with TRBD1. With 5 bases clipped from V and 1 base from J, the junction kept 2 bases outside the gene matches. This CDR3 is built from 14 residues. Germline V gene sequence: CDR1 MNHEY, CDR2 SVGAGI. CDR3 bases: TGTGCCAGCAGTCGGACAGGAAGCAATCAGCCCCAGCATTTT. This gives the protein CASSRTGSNQPQHF.

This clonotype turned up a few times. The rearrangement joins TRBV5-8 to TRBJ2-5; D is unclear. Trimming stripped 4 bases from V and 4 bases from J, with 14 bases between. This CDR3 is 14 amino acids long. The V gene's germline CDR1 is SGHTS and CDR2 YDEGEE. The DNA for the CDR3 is TGTGCCAGCAGCCTCGGACGTCAGAGAGAGACCCAGTACTTC. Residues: CASSLGRQRETQYF.

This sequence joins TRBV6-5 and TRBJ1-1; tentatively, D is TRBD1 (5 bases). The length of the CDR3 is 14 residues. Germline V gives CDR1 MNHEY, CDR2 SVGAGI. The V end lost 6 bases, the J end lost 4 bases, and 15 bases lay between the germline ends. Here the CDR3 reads CASRDMGVSTEAFF. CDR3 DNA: TGTGCCAGCAGGGACATGGGGGTCAGCACTGAAGCTTTCTTT.

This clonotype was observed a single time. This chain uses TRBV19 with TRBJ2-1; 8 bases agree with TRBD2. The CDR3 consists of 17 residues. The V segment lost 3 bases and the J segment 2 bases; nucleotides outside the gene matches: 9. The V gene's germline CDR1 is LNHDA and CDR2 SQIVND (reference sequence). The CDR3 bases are TGTGCCAGTAGTATGAGTGACGGGGGGGGGGCCTACAATGAGCAGTTCTTC. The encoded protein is CASSMSDGGGAYNEQFF.

The CDR3 coding sequence is TGTGCCAGCAGTTCCCTTTCAGGAAACACCATATATTTT. Encoded protein: CASSSLSGNTIYF. The rearrangement links TRBV27 to TRBJ1-3; no firm D call. The CDR3 sequence is 13 residues long. Germline CDR1 is MNHEY and CDR2 is SMNVEV (reference sequence). With 4 bases removed from V and 4 bases from J, the gap between germline ends came to 8 bases.